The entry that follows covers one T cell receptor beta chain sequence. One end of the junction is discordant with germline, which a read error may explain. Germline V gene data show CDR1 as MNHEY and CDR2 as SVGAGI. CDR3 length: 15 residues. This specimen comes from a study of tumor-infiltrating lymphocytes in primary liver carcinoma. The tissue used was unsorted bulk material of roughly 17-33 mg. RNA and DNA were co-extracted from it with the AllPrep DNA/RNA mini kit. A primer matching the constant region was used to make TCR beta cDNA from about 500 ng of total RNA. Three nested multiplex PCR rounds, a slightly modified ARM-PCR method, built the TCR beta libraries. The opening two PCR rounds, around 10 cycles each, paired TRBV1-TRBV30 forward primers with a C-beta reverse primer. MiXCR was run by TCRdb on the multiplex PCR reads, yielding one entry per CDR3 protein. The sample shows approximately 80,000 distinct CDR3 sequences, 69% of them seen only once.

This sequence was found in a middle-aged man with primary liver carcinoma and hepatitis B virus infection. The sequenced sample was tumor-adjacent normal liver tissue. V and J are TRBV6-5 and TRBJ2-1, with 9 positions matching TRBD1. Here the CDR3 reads CAIANSGQGDNEQLF. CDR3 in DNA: TGTGCCATCGCCAACTCGGGACAGGGTGACAATGAGCAGTTATTC.